This T cell receptor beta chain was found in a study of identical twins. TCRdb reprocessed the 5' RACE reads with MiXCR, giving one entry per CDR3 protein. The repertoire includes about 890,000 distinct CDR3 sequences, around 12% of them detected once, and about 1.5% sits in the top ten. The same data also went into a second study, on yellow fever vaccine responses in identical twins.

The TCR sequence derives from a woman younger than 30 in good health. What was sequenced was PBMCs.

CDR3 amino acids: CASSATPGLAETYNEQFF. The CDR3 nucleotides read TGTGCCAGCAGCGCAACTCCGGGACTAGCGGAGACCTACAATGAGCAGTTCTTC. J is TRBJ2-1 and V is TRBV21-1; the D call in the table, TRBD2, was not verified against the DNA. TRBV21-1 is marked as a pseudogene. This CDR3 contains 18 residues.